What follows are 3 T cell receptor beta chains derived from one specimen sequenced in a study of blood T cell repertoires in COVID-19. Produced via immunoSEQ multiplex PCR; TCRdb's table is partial and in-frame only. The sample yields about 140,000 clones, approximately 80% seen once. Source material: peripheral blood. These receptors were obtained from a woman aged 80 or older with active or convalescent COVID-19.

J is TRBJ2-2 and V is TRBV11-1; D remains ambiguous. The V end was cut by 5 bases, the J end by 6 bases, with 13 bases between. The CDR3 is 14 residues long. Germline V CDR1 and CDR2: SGHAT, FQDESV (reference sequence). The CDR3 region is CASSRSVRPGELFF. CDR3 coding DNA: TGTGCCAGCAGCCGGAGCGTACGGCCCGGGGAGCTGTTTTTT. The full variable domain, with the rest looked up from reference TRBV11-1 and TRBJ2-2, is EAEVAQSPRYKITEKSQAVAFWCDPISGHATLYWYRQILGQGPELLVQFQDESVVDDSQLPKDRFSAERLKGVDSTLKIQPAELGDSAMYLCASSRSVRPGELFFGEGSRLTVL.

This chain uses TRBV10-3 with TRBJ2-3; 11 positions agree with TRBD2. CDR3 size: 14 residues. Trimming took 7 bases from V and 3 from J; bases not matched to a gene: 3. Germline CDR1 is ENHRY and CDR2 is SYGVKD. The DNA for the CDR3 is TGTGCCATCAAGGGACTAGCGGCGACAGATACGCAGTATTTT. Protein sequence: CAIKGLAATDTQYF.

The chain has TRBV7-9 and TRBJ2-7; D might be TRBD1 (6 bases). Trimming removed 0 bases from V and 5 bases from J, with 14 bases in between. CDR3 length: 15 residues. Germline CDR1 reads SEHNR; CDR2 reads FQNEAQ (reference sequence). The CDR3 protein is CASSLASQGMNEQYF. The CDR3 nucleotides are TGTGCCAGCAGCTTAGCCAGCCAGGGGATGAACGAGCAGTACTTC.